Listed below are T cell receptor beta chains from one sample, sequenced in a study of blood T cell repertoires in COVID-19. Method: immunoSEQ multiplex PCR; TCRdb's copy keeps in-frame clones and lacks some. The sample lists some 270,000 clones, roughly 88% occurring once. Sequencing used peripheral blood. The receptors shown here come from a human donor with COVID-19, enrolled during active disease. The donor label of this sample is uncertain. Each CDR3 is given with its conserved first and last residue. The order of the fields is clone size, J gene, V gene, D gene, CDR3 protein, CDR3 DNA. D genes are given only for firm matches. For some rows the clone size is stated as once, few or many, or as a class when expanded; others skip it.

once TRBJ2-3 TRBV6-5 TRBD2 CAGRIAGDTDTQYF TGTGCCGGGAGAATAGCGGGAGACACAGATACGCAGTATTTT
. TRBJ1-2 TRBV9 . CASSRDTSYGYTF TGTGCCAGCAGCCGCGACACTTCCTATGGCTACACCTTC
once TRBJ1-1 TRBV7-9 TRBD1 CASSSSILGQGRNTEAFF TGTGCCAGCAGCTCCTCAATTCTGGGACAGGGCAGGAACACTGAAGCTTTCTTT
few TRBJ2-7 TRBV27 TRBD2 CASSLLAGGKGYF TGTGCCAGCAGTTTATTAGCGGGAGGGAAGGGGTACTTC
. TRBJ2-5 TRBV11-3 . CASSFSSVETQYF TGTGCCAGCAGCTTCTCTAGCGTGGAGACCCAGTACTTC
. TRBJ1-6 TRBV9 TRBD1 CASSIDGTASNSPLHF TGTGCCAGCAGTATAGACGGGACAGCTTCTAATTCACCCCTCCACTTT
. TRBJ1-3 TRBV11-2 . CASRNLLSGNTIYF TGTGCCAGCAGGAACCTACTCTCTGGAAACACCATATATTTT
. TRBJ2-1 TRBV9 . CASSGVGGYNEQFF TGTGCCAGCAGCGGAGTTGGCGGCTACAATGAGCAGTTCTTC
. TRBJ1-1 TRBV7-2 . CASSSLAGNTEAFF TGTGCCAGCAGCTCATTGGCAGGTAACACTGAAGCTTTCTTT
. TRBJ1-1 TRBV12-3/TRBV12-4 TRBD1 CASRSTGGTEAFF TGTGCCAGCAGATCTACAGGGGGCACTGAAGCTTTCTTT
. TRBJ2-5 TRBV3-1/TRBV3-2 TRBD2 CASSQVSSGRAQETQYF TGTGCCAGCAGCCAAGTATCTAGCGGGAGGGCCCAAGAGACCCAGTACTTC
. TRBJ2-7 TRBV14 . CASSQELDYEQYF TGTGCCAGCAGCCAAGAGTTAGACTACGAGCAGTACTTC
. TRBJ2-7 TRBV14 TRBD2 CASSHPSMTSDEQYF TGTGCCAGCAGCCACCCTTCCATGACTAGCGACGAGCAGTACTTC
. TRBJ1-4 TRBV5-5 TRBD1 CASSPRDRGREVVFF TGTGCCAGCAGCCCTCGGGACAGGGGGCGCGAGGTGGTGTTTTTT
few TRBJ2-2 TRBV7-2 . CASSPAGANTGELFF TGTGCCAGCAGCCCGGCCGGGGCGAACACCGGGGAGCTGTTTTTT
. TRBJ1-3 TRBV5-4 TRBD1 CASSDGTDYFGNTIYF TGTGCCAGCAGCGACGGGACAGATTATTTCGGAAACACCATATATTTT
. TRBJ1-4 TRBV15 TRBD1 CATSSQNRGHTNEKLFF TGTGCCACCAGCAGCCAAAACAGGGGGCATACTAATGAAAAACTGTTTTTT
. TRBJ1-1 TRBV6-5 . CASSYSSGNAPKAFF TGTGCCAGCAGTTACTCGTCGGGTAATGCTCCGAAAGCTTTCTTT
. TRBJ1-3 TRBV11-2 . CASSPGASGNTIYF TGTGCCAGCAGCCCAGGGGCCTCTGGAAACACCATATATTTT
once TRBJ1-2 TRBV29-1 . CSVRPGGAGNYGYTF TGCAGCGTCCGACCGGGGGGCGCGGGTAACTATGGCTACACCTTC
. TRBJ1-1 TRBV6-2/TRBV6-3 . CASSYRVDAEAFF TGTGCCAGCAGTTATCGGGTTGACGCTGAAGCTTTCTTT
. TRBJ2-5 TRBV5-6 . CASSSTQGIETQYF TGTGCCAGCAGCTCGACCCAGGGGATAGAGACCCAGTACTTC
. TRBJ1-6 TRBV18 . CASSPARGDNSPLHF TGTGCCAGCTCACCTGCCAGGGGCGATAATTCACCCCTCCACTTT
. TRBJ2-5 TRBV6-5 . CASTPTGIETQYF TGTGCCAGCACCCCGACAGGAATAGAGACCCAGTACTTC
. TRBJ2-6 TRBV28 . CASSLGGAGANVLTF TGTGCCAGCAGTTTAGGGGGGGCCGGGGCCAACGTCCTGACTTTC
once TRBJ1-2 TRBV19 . CASSPRTGGAGYTF TGTGCCAGTAGTCCTCGGACCGGAGGGGCTGGCTACACCTTC
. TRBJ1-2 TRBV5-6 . CASSHPRRPGTYGYTF TGTGCCAGCAGCCACCCCCGGAGGCCAGGCACTTATGGCTACACCTTC
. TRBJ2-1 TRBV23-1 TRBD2 CASSQSCGLAGGDLFNEQFF TGCGCCAGCAGTCAATCGTGTGGGCTAGCGGGAGGGGATTTATTCAATGAGCAGTTCTTC
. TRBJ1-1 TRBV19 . CASSTTGQTEAFF TGTGCCAGTAGCACGACCGGACAAACTGAAGCTTTCTTT
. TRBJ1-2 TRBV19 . CASTPLPDYGYTF TGTGCCAGTACCCCCCTGCCGGACTATGGCTACACCTTC
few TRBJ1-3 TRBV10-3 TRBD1 CAIRGADRVSGNTIYF TGTGCCATCAGAGGGGCAGACAGGGTCTCAGGAAACACCATATATTTT
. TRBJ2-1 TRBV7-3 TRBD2 CASSSTSGQYNEQFF TGTGCCAGCAGCTCGACTAGCGGGCAGTACAATGAGCAGTTCTTC
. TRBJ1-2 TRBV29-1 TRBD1 CSVRGGGGYTF TGCAGCGTTAGAGGGGGCGGCGGCTACACCTTC
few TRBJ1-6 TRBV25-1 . CASRDAGGNSPLHF TGTGCCAGCAGGGACGCAGGAGGGAATTCACCCCTCCACTTT
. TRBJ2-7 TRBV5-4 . CASSISGGSYEQYF TGTGCCAGCAGTATCTCAGGGGGGTCCTACGAGCAGTACTTC
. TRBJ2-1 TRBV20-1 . CSAIQGIWQFF TGCAGTGCGATACAGGGCATTTGGCAGTTCTTC
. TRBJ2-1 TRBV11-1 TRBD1 CASSLNPQGVDEQFF TGTGCCAGCAGCCTCAATCCGCAGGGGGTGGATGAGCAGTTCTTC
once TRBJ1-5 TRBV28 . CASRGSGSNQPQHF TGTGCCAGCAGGGGGTCAGGGTCCAATCAGCCCCAGCATTTT
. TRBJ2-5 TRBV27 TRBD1 CASSEDRMETQYF TGTGCCAGCAGCGAGGACAGGATGGAGACCCAGTACTTC
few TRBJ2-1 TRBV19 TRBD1 CASSISPRDRGLLGSYNEQFF TGTGCCAGTAGTATCTCCCCCCGGGACAGGGGGCTCCTGGGCTCCTACAATGAGCAGTTCTTC
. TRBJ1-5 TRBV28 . CATHSSNQPQHF TGTGCCACCCACAGTAGCAATCAGCCCCAGCATTTT